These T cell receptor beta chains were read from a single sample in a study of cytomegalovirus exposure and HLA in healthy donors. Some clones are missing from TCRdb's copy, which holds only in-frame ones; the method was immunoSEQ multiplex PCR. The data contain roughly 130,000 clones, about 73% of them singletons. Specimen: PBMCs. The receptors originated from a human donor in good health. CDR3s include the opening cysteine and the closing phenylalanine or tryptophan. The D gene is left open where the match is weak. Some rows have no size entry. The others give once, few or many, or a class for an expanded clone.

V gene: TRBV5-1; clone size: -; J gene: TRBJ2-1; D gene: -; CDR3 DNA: TGCGCCAGCAGCTTAACCGGCGGGAACCCCTACAATGAGCAGTTCTTC; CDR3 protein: CASSLTGGNPYNEQFF
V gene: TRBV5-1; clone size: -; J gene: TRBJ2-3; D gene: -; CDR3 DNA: TGCGCCAGCAGCTTGGACCAGACAGCAGTCACAGATACGCAGTATTTT; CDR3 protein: CASSLDQTAVTDTQYF
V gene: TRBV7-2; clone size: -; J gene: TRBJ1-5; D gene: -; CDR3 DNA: TGTGCCAGCAGCTTGGCCAATCAGCCCCAGCATTTT; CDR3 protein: CASSLANQPQHF
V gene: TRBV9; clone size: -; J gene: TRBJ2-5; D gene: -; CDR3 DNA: TGTGCCAGCAGCGCGAACCAGGGGGGAGAGACCCAGTACTTC; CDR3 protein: CASSANQGGETQYF
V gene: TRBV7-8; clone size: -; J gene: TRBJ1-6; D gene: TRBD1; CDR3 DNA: TGTGCCAGCAGACAACGGACAGGGACCGATTCACCCCTCCACTTT; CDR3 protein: CASRQRTGTDSPLHF
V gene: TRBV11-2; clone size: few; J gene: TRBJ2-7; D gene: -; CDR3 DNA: TGTGCCAGCAGTCCACTAGGATCCTACGAGCAGTACTTC; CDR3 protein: CASSPLGSYEQYF
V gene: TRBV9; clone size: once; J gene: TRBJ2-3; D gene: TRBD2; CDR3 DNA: TGTGCCAGCAGCACACTAGCGGGGGGCGCCACAGATACGCAGTATTTT; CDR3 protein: CASSTLAGGATDTQYF
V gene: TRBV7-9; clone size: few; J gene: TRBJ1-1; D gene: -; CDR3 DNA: TGTTCCAGCAGCTTACAGGGTTTGGGCACTGAAGCTTTCTTT; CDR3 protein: CSSSLQGLGTEAFF
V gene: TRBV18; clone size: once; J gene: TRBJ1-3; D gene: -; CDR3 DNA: TGTGCCAGCTCACCAGGCAGGGTGGGCTCTGGAAACACCATATATTTT; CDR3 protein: CASSPGRVGSGNTIYF
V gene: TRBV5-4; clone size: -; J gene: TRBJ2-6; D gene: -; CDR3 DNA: TGTGCCAGCAGCTTGGTAGGGGCTGGGGCCAACGTCCTGACTTTC; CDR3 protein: CASSLVGAGANVLTF
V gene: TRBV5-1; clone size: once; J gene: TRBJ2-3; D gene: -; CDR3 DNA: TGCGCCAGCAGCTCTCTCCTGACTAGTATCCGCACAGATACGCAGTATTTT; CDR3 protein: CASSSLLTSIRTDTQYF
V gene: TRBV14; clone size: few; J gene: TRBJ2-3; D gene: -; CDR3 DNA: TGTGCCAGCAGCCAAGATCGCGGGGGCTGGGGCACAGATACGCAGTATTTT; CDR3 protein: CASSQDRGGWGTDTQYF